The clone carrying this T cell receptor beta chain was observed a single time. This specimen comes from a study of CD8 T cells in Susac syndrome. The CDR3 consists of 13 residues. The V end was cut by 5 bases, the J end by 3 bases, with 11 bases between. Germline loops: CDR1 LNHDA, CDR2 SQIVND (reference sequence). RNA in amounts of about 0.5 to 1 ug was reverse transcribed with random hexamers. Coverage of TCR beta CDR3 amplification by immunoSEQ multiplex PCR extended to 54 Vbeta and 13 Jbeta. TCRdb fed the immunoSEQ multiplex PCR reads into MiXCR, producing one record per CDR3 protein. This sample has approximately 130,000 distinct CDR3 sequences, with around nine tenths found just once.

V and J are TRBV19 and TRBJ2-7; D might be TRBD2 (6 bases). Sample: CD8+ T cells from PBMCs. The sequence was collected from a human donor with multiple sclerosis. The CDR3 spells CASSAGGGYEQYF. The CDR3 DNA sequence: TGTGCCAGTAGTGCCGGGGGTGGCTACGAGCAGTACTTC.